This T cell receptor (beta chain) stems from a study of T cell responses to AZD1222 COVID-19 vaccine. Whole-study findings and limits: Spike-specific TCR repertoires showed rising breadth and depth after two AZD1222 doses.

Germline V gene data show CDR1 as MNHEY and CDR2 as SMNVEV (reference sequence). This CDR3 has 15 amino acids. V lost 4 bases to trimming and J lost 2 bases; unmatched junction nucleotides: 4. Libraries were prepared by immunoSEQ multiplex PCR; TCRdb keeps only in-frame clonotypes and omits some of them. Among roughly 120,000 clones listed, roughly 90% were seen once. This clone has just a few counts. Its antigen remains unidentified. This sequence was found in an adult in good health. The gene calls are TRBV27 and TRBJ2-7, with 11 bases aligning to TRBD2. Source: peripheral blood, taken on day 0 of AZD1222 vaccination. CDR3 residues: CASSSGLAATYEQYF. The CDR3 DNA reads as TGTGCCAGCAGTTCGGGACTAGCGGCCACCTACGAGCAGTACTTC.